These 4 T cell receptor beta chains came from one sample sequenced in a study of blood T cell repertoires in COVID-19. Some clones are missing from TCRdb's copy, which holds only in-frame ones; the method was immunoSEQ multiplex PCR. Here the sample spans about 68,000 clones, roughly 90% being singletons. The source material was peripheral blood. The receptors were sampled from a man aged 25-45 years with acute or convalescent COVID-19.

The V gene is TRBV19, the J gene TRBJ1-2; D is possibly TRBD1 (5 bases). Trimming stripped 7 bases from V and 8 bases from J, with 29 bases between. The CDR3 has 17 residues. Germline values: CDR1 LNHDA, CDR2 SQIVND (reference sequence). CDR3 residues: CASNDQRSGGMARGYTF. The DNA for the CDR3 is TGTGCCAGTAACGATCAACGTTCCGGGGGTATGGCGAGGGGCTACACCTTC.

V gene TRBV11-2 combines with J gene TRBJ2-7, with 14 bases matching TRBD2. The germline V gene encodes CDR1 SGHAT and CDR2 FQNNGV. The CDR3 runs 15 residues. V was clipped by 5 bases and J by 3 bases; unmatched bases: 3. The CDR3 sequence: CASSLGTSGSYEQYF. CDR3 coding DNA: TGTGCCAGCAGCCTCGGGACTAGCGGGAGCTACGAGCAGTACTTC.

This clone was detected a few times. The V and J genes are TRBV27 and TRBJ1-6; 7 bases agree with TRBD1. Germline-derived CDR1 and CDR2 are MNHEY and SMNVEV (reference sequence). The ends lost 0 bases at V and 8 bases at J; junction bases unmatched: 4. The CDR3 extends over 15 amino acids. CDR3: CASSLSTRGYSPLHF. The CDR3 nucleotides are TGTGCCAGCAGTTTATCGACCAGGGGGTATTCACCCCTCCACTTT.

The genes are TRBV19 and TRBJ1-5, with D unclear. V lost 7 bases to trimming and J lost 3 bases, with 10 bases between them. The CDR3 is 13 residues long. Germline V gives CDR1 LNHDA, CDR2 SQIVND (reference sequence). The CDR3 DNA is TGTGCCAGTACATGGCAAACCAATCAGCCCCAGCATTTT. Translation gives CASTWQTNQPQHF.